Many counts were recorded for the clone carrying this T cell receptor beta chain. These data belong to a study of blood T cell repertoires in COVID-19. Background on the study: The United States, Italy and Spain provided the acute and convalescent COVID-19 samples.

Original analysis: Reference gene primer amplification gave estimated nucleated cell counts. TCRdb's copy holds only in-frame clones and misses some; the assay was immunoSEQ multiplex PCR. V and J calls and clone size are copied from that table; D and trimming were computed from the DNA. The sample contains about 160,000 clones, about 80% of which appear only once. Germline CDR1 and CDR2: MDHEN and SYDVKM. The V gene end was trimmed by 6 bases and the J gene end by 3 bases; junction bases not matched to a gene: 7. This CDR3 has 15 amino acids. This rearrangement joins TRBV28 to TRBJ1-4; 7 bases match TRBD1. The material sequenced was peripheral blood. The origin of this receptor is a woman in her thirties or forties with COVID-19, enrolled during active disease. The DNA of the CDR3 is TGTGCCAGCAGCTTAAGGGGGCAGCCTAATGAAAAACTGTTTTTT. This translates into CASSLRGQPNEKLFF.